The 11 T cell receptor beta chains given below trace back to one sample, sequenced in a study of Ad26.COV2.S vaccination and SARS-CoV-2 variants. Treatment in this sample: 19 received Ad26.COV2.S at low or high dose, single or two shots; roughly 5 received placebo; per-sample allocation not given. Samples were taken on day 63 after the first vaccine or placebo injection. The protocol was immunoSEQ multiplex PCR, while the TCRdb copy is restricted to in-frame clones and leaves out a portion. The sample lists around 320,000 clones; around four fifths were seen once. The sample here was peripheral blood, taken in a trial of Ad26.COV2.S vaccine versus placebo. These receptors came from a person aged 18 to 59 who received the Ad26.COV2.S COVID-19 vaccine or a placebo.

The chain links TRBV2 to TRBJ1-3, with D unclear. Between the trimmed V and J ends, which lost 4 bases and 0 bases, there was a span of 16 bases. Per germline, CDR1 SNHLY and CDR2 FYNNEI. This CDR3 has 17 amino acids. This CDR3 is CASSVLAVIYSGNTIYF. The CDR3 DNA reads TGTGCCAGCAGTGTGTTGGCGGTAATCTACTCTGGAAACACCATATATTTT.

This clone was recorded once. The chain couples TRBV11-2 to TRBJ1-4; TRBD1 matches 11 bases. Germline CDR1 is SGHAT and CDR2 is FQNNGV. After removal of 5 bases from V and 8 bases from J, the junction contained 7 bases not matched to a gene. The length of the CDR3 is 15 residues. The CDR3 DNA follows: TGTGCCAGCAGCCAGGGGACAGGGGGTGGGGAAAAACTGTTTTTT. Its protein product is CASSQGTGGGEKLFF.

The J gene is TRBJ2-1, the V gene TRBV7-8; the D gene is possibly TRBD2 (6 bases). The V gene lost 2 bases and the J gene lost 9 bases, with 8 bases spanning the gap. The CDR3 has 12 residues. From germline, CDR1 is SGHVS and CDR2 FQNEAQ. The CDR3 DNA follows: TGTGCCAGCAGCTTATTGGGGGGTGAGCAGTTCTTC. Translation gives CASSLLGGEQFF.

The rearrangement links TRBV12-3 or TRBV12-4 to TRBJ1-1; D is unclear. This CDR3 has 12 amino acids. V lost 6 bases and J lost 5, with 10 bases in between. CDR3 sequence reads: CASRYSITEAFF. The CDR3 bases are TGTGCCAGCAGATATAGTATAACTGAAGCTTTCTTT.

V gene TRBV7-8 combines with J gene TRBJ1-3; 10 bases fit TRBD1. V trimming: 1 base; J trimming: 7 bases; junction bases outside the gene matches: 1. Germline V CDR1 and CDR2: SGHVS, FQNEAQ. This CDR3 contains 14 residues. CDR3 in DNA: TGTGCCAGCAGCTTAGGGACAGGGGGGAACACCATATATTTT. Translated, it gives CASSLGTGGNTIYF. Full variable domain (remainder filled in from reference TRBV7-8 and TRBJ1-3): GAGVSQSPRYKVAKRGQDVALRCDPISGHVSLFWYQQALGQGPEFLTYFQNEAQLDKSGLPSDRFFAERPEGSVSTLKIQRTQQEDSAVYLCASSLGTGGNTIYFGEGSWLTVV.

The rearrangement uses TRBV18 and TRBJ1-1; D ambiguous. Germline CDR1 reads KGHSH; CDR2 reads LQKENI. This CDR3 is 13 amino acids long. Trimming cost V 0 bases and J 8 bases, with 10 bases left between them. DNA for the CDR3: TGTGCCAGCTCACCACCTGGCAGCTCCGAAGCTTTCTTT. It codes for CASSPPGSSEAFF.

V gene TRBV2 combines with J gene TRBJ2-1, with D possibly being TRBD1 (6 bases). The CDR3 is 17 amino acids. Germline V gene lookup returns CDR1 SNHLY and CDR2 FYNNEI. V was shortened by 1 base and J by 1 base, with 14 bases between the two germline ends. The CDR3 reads CASSEEGRGFSYNEQFF. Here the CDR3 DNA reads TGTGCCAGCAGTGAAGAGGGCAGGGGCTTTTCCTACAATGAGCAGTTCTTC.

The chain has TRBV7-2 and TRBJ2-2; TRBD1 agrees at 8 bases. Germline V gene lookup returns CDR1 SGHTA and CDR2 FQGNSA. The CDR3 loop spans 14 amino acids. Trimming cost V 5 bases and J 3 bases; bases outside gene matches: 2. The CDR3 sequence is CASSRDRHTGELFF. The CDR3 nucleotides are TGTGCCAGCAGCCGGGACAGGCACACCGGGGAGCTGTTTTTT. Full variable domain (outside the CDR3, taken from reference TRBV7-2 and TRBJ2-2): GAGVSQSPSNKVTEKGKDVELRCDPISGHTALYWYRQSLGQGLEFLIYFQGNSAPDKSGLPSDRFSAERTGGSVSTLTIQRTQQEDSAVYLCASSRDRHTGELFFGEGSRLTVL.

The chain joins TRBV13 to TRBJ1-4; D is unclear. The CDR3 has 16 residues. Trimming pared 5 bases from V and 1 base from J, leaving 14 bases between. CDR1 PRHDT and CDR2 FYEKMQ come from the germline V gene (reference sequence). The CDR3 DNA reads TGTGCCAGCAGCCTGGGCGGACGGGAAACTAATGAAAAACTGTTTTTT. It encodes CASSLGGRETNEKLFF. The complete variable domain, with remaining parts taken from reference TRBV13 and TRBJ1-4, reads AAGVIQSPRHLIKEKRETATLKCYPIPRHDTVYWYQQGPGQDPQFLISFYEKMQSDKGSIPDRFSAQQFSDYHSELNMSSLELGDSALYFCASSLGGRETNEKLFFGSGTQLSVL.

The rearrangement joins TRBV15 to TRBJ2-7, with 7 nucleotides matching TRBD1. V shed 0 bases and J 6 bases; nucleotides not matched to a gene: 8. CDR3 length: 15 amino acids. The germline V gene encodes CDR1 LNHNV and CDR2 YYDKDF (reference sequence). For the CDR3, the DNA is TGTGCCACCAGCAGAGACCTCCACAGGGGCCCCGAGCAGTACTTC. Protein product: CATSRDLHRGPEQYF.

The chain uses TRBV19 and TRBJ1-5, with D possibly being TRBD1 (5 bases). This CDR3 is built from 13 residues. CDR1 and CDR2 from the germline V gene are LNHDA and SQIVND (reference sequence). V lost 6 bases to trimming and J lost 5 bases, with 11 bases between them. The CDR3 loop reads CASRDTGDQPQHF. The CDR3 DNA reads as TGTGCCAGTAGGGATACAGGAGATCAGCCCCAGCATTTT.